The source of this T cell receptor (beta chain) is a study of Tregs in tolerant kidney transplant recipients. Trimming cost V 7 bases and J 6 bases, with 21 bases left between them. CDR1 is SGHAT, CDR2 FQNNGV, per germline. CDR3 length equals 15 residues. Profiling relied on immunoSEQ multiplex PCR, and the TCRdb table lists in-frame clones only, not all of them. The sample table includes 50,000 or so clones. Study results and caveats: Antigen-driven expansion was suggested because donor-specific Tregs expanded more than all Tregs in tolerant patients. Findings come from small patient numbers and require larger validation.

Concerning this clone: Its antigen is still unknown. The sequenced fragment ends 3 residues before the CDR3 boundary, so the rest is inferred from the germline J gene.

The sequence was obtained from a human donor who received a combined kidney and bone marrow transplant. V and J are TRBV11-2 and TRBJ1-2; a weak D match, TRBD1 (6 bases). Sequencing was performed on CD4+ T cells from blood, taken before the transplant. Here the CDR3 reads CASNSLRGRGHGYTF. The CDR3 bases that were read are TGTGCCAGCAACAGCTTAAGGGGCAGGGGACATGGC.